The sequence of this T cell receptor (beta chain) was determined in a study of blood T cell repertoires in COVID-19. As for the study in general: COVID-19 samples collected from the United States, Italy and Spain covered acute and convalescent phases. The cDNA or gDNA used as material had been derived from T cells, B-cell-depleted T cells, or PBMCs.

The germline gives CDR1 MNHNY, CDR2 SVGAGI (reference sequence). The CDR3 spans 15 residues. V lost 2 bases to trimming and J lost 8 bases; unmatched junction nucleotides: 6. In the original analysis: Reference gene primer amplification gave nucleated cell count estimates. Only in-frame clones appear in the TCRdb table, and some are missing; sequencing was by immunoSEQ multiplex PCR. V and J calls and clone size come straight from that table; D and trimming were deduced from the DNA. Of under 80,000 clones in the sample, roughly 80% were seen once. The chain carries TRBV6-6 and TRBJ1-4; 9 bases are a match to TRBD1. The source of this sequence is an older woman with acute or convalescent COVID-19. The sample was peripheral blood. The CDR3 is CASSYKGQGREKLFF. The DNA for the CDR3 is TGTGCCAGCAGTTACAAGGGACAGGGCCGGGAAAAACTGTTTTTT.